The T cell receptor beta chain under discussion was sequenced for a study of technical replicates of blood from a handful of donors. TCRdb keeps only in-frame clones here, not all; method: immunoSEQ multiplex PCR. Of around 68,000 clones in the sample, around 97% were seen once. The CDR3 covers 15 residues. Germline lookup yields CDR1 GTSNPN and CDR2 SVGIG (reference sequence). V lost 4 bases and J lost 5, with 18 bases in between. What was sequenced was T cells isolated from PBMCs. This TCR came from a human donor in good health. The chain couples TRBV30 to TRBJ1-5, with D tentatively TRBD1 (6 bases). For the CDR3, the DNA is TGTGCCTGGACCCGAATGGGACAATACGATCAGCCCCAGCATTTT. Its translation: CAWTRMGQYDQPQHF.